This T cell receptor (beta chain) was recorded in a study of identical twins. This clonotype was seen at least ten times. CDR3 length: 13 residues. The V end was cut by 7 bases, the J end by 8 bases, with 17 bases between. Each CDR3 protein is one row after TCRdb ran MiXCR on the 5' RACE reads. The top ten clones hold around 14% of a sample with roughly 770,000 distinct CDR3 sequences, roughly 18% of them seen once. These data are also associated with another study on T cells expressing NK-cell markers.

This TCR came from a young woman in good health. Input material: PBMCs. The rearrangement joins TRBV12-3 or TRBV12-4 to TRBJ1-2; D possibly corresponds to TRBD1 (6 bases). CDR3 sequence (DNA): TGTGCCAGCACCCTACGGGGGCTCGAAGGCTACACCTTC. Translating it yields CASTLRGLEGYTF.